The subject of this entry is one TCR beta chain. Sequenced by immunoSEQ multiplex PCR; TCRdb stores in-frame clones only, minus some. The sample has over 150,000 clones, roughly 80% seen once. The CDR3 spans 19 residues. Germline values: CDR1 SGHVS, CDR2 FQNEAQ. Deletions cut 4 bases from V and 4 bases from J, with 26 bases between. This sample was taken from a study of blood T cell repertoires in COVID-19. This rearrangement joins TRBV7-8 to TRBJ1-5; a possible D gene is TRBD1 (6 bases). Material for sequencing was peripheral blood. The sequence derives from a man in his sixties or seventies with active or convalescent COVID-19. The chain's CDR3 is CASSSSGPGAGALNQPQHF. The CDR3 nucleotides are TGTGCCAGCAGCTCTTCCGGACCCGGGGCGGGGGCCTTAAATCAGCCCCAGCATTTT.